This entry lists 3 T cell receptor beta chains sequenced from one sample in a study of blood T cell repertoires in COVID-19. Libraries were prepared by immunoSEQ multiplex PCR; TCRdb keeps only in-frame clonotypes and omits some of them. The sample has more than 150,000 clones; approximately 80% are singletons. Sequencing was carried out using PBMCs or T cells enriched from blood (not recorded which). These receptors all stem from a man aged 60 to 75 who had been exposed to COVID-19.

The V call is TRBV10-3, the J call TRBJ1-2; 7 bases map to TRBD1. J was trimmed by 7 bases and V by 4 bases; bases with no gene match: 9. Germline loops: CDR1 ENHRY, CDR2 SYGVKD. The CDR3 length is 14 residues. As DNA, the CDR3 is TGTGCCATCAGTGTTGAAGGGGGCGCAGGTGGCTACACCTTC. Amino acid sequence: CAISVEGGAGGYTF.

V is TRBV5-1 and J is TRBJ2-4, with 7 bases matching TRBD1. The V gene end was trimmed by 4 bases and the J gene end by 3 bases; junction bases not matched to a gene: 4. This CDR3 region has 14 residues. Germline CDR1 SGHRS, CDR2 YFSETQ. CDR3 nucleotide sequence: TGCGCCAGCAGCCAGGGGACAGTCAAAAACATTCAGTACTTC. Amino acids: CASSQGTVKNIQYF.

V and J are TRBV27 and TRBJ1-6; no clear D. V was shortened by 5 bases and J by 14 bases, with 22 bases between the two germline ends. CDR1 is MNHEY and CDR2 is SMNVEV in the germline V gene (reference sequence). This CDR3 is 15 amino acids long. CDR3: CASSLSSVATGSLHF. The CDR3 DNA follows: TGTGCCAGCAGTCTTTCTTCGGTGGCCACCGGGTCCCTCCACTTT.